This T cell receptor beta chain was sequenced for a study of OX40 agonist ivuxolimab in advanced cancers. With respect to the entire study: Ivuxolimab was an agonistic, fully human IgG2 monoclonal antibody directed against OX40 (CD134), a costimulatory receptor. Intravenous ivuxolimab was administered to patients every 2 weeks at six dose levels: 0.01, 0.1, 0.3, 1.5, 3 and 10 mg/kg. Among the roughly 54 dose-escalation patients, approximately 20 had hepatocellular carcinoma, roughly 15 melanoma, 9 renal cell carcinoma and 9 head and neck cancer. In the dose-escalation cohort, 70% to 90% of patients were male, and the mean age was 60 years with a range of roughly 20 to 80. Patients were allowed to have had prior anti-PD-1, anti-PD-L1 or anti-CTLA-4 therapy, and approximately 39% of the dose-escalation patients had been treated with checkpoint inhibitors. Partial responses were achieved by three dose-escalation patients, of whom one had hepatocellular carcinoma and two had cutaneous melanoma. The point of sequencing TCRbeta in the periphery was to test whether ivuxolimab changed TCR sequence diversity and drove clonal T-cell expansion. The monotherapy dose-escalation portion (N of about 50 patients) of the phase I ivuxolimab trial is reported in the paper.

This clone was found once. It lacks a known antigen. The junction shows a germline mismatch at one end, possibly a read error. The study at large found these results: Low levels of normalized T-cell clonal expansion were also shown by some nonresponding patients. After ivuxolimab, expanded clones were on average more numerous among CD8+ T cells than among CD4+ T cells. Antigen specificity was not determined for the clonally expanded peripheral T cells. In the 0.1-3.0 mg/kg groups, partial responders had among the lowest normalized peripheral clonal expansion, particularly in CD8+ T cells. At doses from 0.1 to 3.0 mg/kg, clonal expansion was seen in both CD4+ and CD8+ blood T cells between baseline and week 6.

Patients with a history of autoimmune disease or receiving systemic immunosuppression were excluded from the trial. Peripheral blood for TCR sequencing was collected from all dose cohorts at baseline, on cycle 4 day 1, and on cycle 7 day 1. Samples came from an open-label, multicenter, first-in-human phase I dose-escalation trial of ivuxolimab. Adults with locally advanced or metastatic melanoma, renal cell carcinoma, hepatocellular carcinoma or head and neck squamous cell carcinoma were enrolled in the trial. Before TCR sequencing, CD4+ and CD8+ T cells were separately sorted from peripheral blood. Genomic DNA was isolated from the sorted cells so that the TCRbeta CDR3 region could be sequenced. TCRbeta CDR3 regions were sequenced using the immunoSEQ Assay. TCRdb obtained this table from immuneACCESS and retained in-frame rearrangements with V and J assigned. These tables miss some clones; where compared with another copy, unresolved V genes account for less than half of the shortfall, and the remainder is unexplained. A total of about 86,000 clones appear in this sample, around 88% of them only once. The top ten hold roughly 1.4% of the sample.

Inclusive of the bounding cysteine and phenylalanine, the CDR3 is 13 residues long. Of all the DNA, just the CDR3 is kept, 39 bases in frame from base 1. The CDR1 and CDR2 encoded by the germline V gene (reference sequence) are GTSNPN and SVGIG. The starting material was CD4+ or CD8+ T cells sorted from blood, obtained in a trial of the OX40 agonist ivuxolimab. This TCR derives from an adult with an advanced solid tumor such as melanoma, head and neck, liver or kidney cancer. Rearrangement joined TRBV30 to TRBJ1-1, with 9 bases aligning to TRBD1. Here is the DNA: TGTGCCCGGAGTCTGACAGGGGGAACTGAAGCTTTCTTT. Translated, it reads CARSLTGGTEAFF.